A single T cell receptor beta chain is shown here with its context. There are a few counts of this clone. The antigen this receptor binds is unknown. One base away there is no much larger clone; base qualities are not given. The data were taken from a study of T cell responses to AZD1222 COVID-19 vaccine (TCRdb year 2021). Study-wide context: A total of under 250 trial participants underwent TCR sequencing, of whom roughly 210 had received two doses of AZD1222 and 26 had received two doses of the MenACWY control vaccine. Enrollment into the trials was organized by age into subgroups of 18-55, 56-69 and 70-plus years, and those subgroups contained roughly 150, 30 and 60 TCR-sequenced participants, respectively.

The CDR3 regions of human TCRbeta chains were analyzed by immunosequencing. Per the original workflow: TCRs in the repertoires were matched against a reference library of SARS-CoV-2-specific TCRs that had been generated with the MIRA antigen-specificity platform. Breadth was defined as the fraction of unique TCRs that were SARS-CoV-2-associated. Depth was defined as the fraction of total T cells that were SARS-CoV-2-associated. Each spike-specific TCR was assigned to its reactive spike region and to a CD4 or CD8 class using the MIRA data. Log10-transformed breadth and depth values were compared by one-way ANOVA with Sidak's multiple comparisons tests. TCRdb's version of the immuneACCESS table is confined to in-frame rearrangements and falls short of the full clone set. An unresolved V gene accounts for under half of the shortfall where checked; the remainder is of unknown origin. From that table come the V and J calls and clone size; the DNA was used to work out D and trimming. Present in this sample are 160,000 or so clones, about 89% of which were seen just once. About 9.8% of the sample rests with the top ten.

Based on the germline V gene, the CDR1 and CDR2 sequences are SGHTA and FQGNSA. The CDR3 contains 14 residues, cysteine and phenylalanine counted. Kept here is only the CDR3 DNA, which spans 42 bases and is read in frame from base 1. V loses 1 base, J loses 6 bases, and the germline ends lie 11 bases apart. This specimen's time point label, per the study, means: about 28 days (+/-7) after the second vaccine dose. AZD1222 recipients whose second dose came at about 4 weeks and those whose second dose came at about 12 weeks were combined into one group, since spike-specific TCR depth and breadth did not differ between the two schedules. Samples from vaccinated people were obtained from the UK trials COV001 and COV002, which included a single-blind randomized controlled phase 2/3 trial of AZD1222 (ChAdOx1 nCoV-19) in healthy adults. Trial participant PBMC samples were collected at day 0 and day 28 after the second dose for TCRbeta chain sequencing.

What the study reported, not specific to this receptor: After two AZD1222 doses, both the breadth and the depth of spike-specific TCRs were significantly higher than at day 0 and than in MenACWY recipients. Participants were mostly white British and included more females than males, and it was suggested by the authors that clonal diversity may have been underestimated. In the small 56-69-year group, the increase in depth fell short of significance, most likely because of low power. Because no samples from the day 14 peak response were available, repertoires could be characterized only after the peak T cell response. Only five to seven AZD1222 recipients were SARS-CoV-2 seropositive at baseline, limiting conclusions about previously exposed vaccinees. Reportedly, almost half of the unique spike-specific TCRs recognized epitopes lying outside the regions that are mutated in the B.1.351 and B.1.1.7 variants. CD4 TCRs associated with the vaccine covered the entire spike protein, and the dominant responses were in regions 160-218 and 743-854.

The sequencing here drew on peripheral blood, taken 28 days after the second AZD1222 dose. The receptor comes from an adult who received the AZD1222 COVID-19 vaccine. The rearranged chain carries TRBV7-2 and TRBJ2-3, with no D gene named confidently. This receptor has the CDR3 CASSLEVGWDTQYF. The DNA sequence is given as TGTGCCAGCAGCTTAGAGGTGGGATGGGATACGCAGTATTTT. With the rest looked up from the reference TRBV7-2 and TRBJ2-3 genes rather than sequenced, the full variable domain is GAGVSQSPSNKVTEKGKDVELRCDPISGHTALYWYRQSLGQGLEFLIYFQGNSAPDKSGLPSDRFSAERTGGSVSTLTIQRTQQEDSAVYLCASSLEVGWDTQYFGPGTRLTVL.